This entry features one TCR beta chain sequence. Its antigen is unidentified. The sample comes from a study of cytomegalovirus exposure and HLA in healthy donors. Study outcomes and limitations: Usually a TCR sequence was rare, but some public TCRs were found in many donors. Cytomegalovirus status, reportedly, was diagnosed with high specificity and sensitivity by the classifier. The study designated around 150 TCR beta chains cytomegalovirus-associated.

Looked up from germline, CDR1 is SGDLS and CDR2 is YYNGEE. The CDR3 extends over 15 amino acids. V dropped 3 bases and J dropped 3; count of bases not matched to a gene: 4. Clones were read by immunoSEQ multiplex PCR, and TCRdb kept only the in-frame ones, dropping some. The sample has 120,000 or so clones; 88% are singletons. Source material: PBMCs. The chain uses TRBV9 and TRBJ1-5, with 9 bases lining up with TRBD1. This receptor was identified in a man aged 25-45 years in good health and CMV-seronegative. The CDR3 region is CASSAGTGNNQPQHF. The DNA for the CDR3 is TGTGCCAGCAGCGCAGGGACAGGGAACAATCAGCCCCAGCATTTT.